The 3 T cell receptor beta chains in this list originate from one sample, sequenced in a study of T cell responses to AZD1222 COVID-19 vaccine. Profiled with immunoSEQ multiplex PCR; TCRdb holds only in-frame clones, not every one. The sample comprises 90,000 to 120,000 clones, roughly 90% of which are singletons, and 5.5% to 8% rests with the top ten. The input for sequencing was peripheral blood, taken on day 0 of AZD1222 vaccination. These receptors were collected from an adult in good health.

This chain links TRBV10-3 with TRBJ2-1, with 7 bases aligning to TRBD2. The V gene end was trimmed by 2 bases and the J gene end by 8 bases; junction bases not matched to a gene: 9. CDR1 is ENHRY and CDR2 is SYGVKD in the germline V gene. The CDR3 contains 15 residues. The CDR3 DNA reads TGTGCCATCAGTGAGGGAACGCGGGGAGGGGATGAGCAGTTCTTC. This codes for CAISEGTRGGDEQFF.

The rearrangement uses TRBV5-1 and TRBJ1-3, with TRBD1 matching 7 bases. With V trimmed by 4 bases and J by 4 bases, 11 bases remained unmatched. This CDR3 comprises 16 residues. Germline CDR1 SGHRS, CDR2 YFSETQ. In nucleotides, the CDR3 is TGCGCCAGCAGCGGGGGAACAGGGGTATTCGGAAACACCATATATTTT. This encodes CASSGGTGVFGNTIYF.

This chain links TRBV18 with TRBJ2-1; tentative D call: TRBD2 (5 bases). Deletions cut 3 bases from V and 9 bases from J, with 15 bases between. CDR1 is KGHSH and CDR2 is LQKENI in the germline V gene. The CDR3 runs to 14 residues. The CDR3 reads CASSPPDRGGEQFF. The DNA of the CDR3 is TGTGCCAGCTCACCCCCAGACCGGGGTGGTGAGCAGTTCTTC.